A single sample gave rise to the 14 T cell receptor beta chains below, sequenced in a study of blood T cells in healthy people across ages. Sample-barcoded 5' priming and a J-beta primer mix drove a second PCR of roughly 7 to 11 cycles. TCRdb passed the 5' RACE reads through MiXCR, listing each CDR3 protein once. Seen here are about 720,000 distinct CDR3 sequences, roughly 20% observed once, and the top ten hold around a fifth. The sample taken for sequencing was blood. Source of these receptors: a man aged 70-80 years in good health.

This clonotype was picked up a small number of times. The chain joins TRBV12-3 or TRBV12-4 to TRBJ1-2, with 7 bases identical to TRBD1. V gave up 6 bases and J gave up 8 bases; unmatched junction bases: 12. The CDR3 consists of 14 residues. Here the CDR3 DNA reads TGTGCCAGCAGCCCGACAGGGAGTTATGGAGGCTACACCTTC. As protein: CASSPTGSYGGYTF.

The chain carries TRBV29-1 and TRBJ2-7; 10 nucleotides match TRBD1. The V gene's germline CDR1 is SQVTM and CDR2 ANQGSEA. The CDR3 extends over 15 amino acids. The V and J ends lost 5 bases and 4 bases, in that order; junction bases with no gene match: 11. CDR3 in amino acids: CSVPQWDRGIYEQYF. For the CDR3, the DNA is TGCAGCGTTCCGCAGTGGGACAGGGGAATTTACGAGCAGTACTTC.

This clonotype has a handful of counts. The J gene is TRBJ2-5, the V gene TRBV18; D gene unclear. The germline gives CDR1 KGHSH, CDR2 LQKENI. The CDR3 loop spans 11 amino acids. The V gene lost 2 bases and the J gene lost 7 bases, with 5 bases spanning the gap. For the CDR3, the DNA is TGTGCCAGCTCACCAGAACGGACCCAGTACTTC. Its protein is CASSPERTQYF.

The V and J genes are TRBV12-3 or TRBV12-4 and TRBJ2-5; a weak D match, TRBD1 (6 bases). The J call may be faulty, since TRBJ2-1 better matches the DNA end. CDR3 length equals 13 residues. CDR3 amino acids: CANSPLQGHEQFF. The CDR3, as DNA: TGTGCCAACAGCCCCTTACAGGGCCATGAGCAGTTCTTC.

V is TRBV6-5 and J is TRBJ1-1; D gene uncertain. CDR1 and CDR2 (germline): MNHEY, SVGAGI. Trimming left V 4 bases short and J 11 bases short, with 11 bases between. This CDR3 is 11 amino acids long. The CDR3: CASSFGRAAFF. CDR3 bases: TGTGCCAGCAGTTTCGGGCGGGCCGCTTTCTTT.

The chain has TRBV6-5 and TRBJ2-5, with TRBD2 matching over 11 bases. V was pared by 0 bases and J by 0 bases, with 0 bases of the junction left unmatched. The CDR3 is 16 residues long. Germline V gene sequence: CDR1 MNHEY, CDR2 SVGAGI. The DNA of the CDR3 is TGTGCCAGCAGTTACTCGACTAGCGGGAACCAAGAGACCCAGTACTTC. Translation: CASSYSTSGNQETQYF.

This clonotype was counted a few times. The gene calls are TRBV5-1 and TRBJ2-2, with D perhaps matching TRBD2 (6 bases). The CDR3 length is 15 residues. Deletions cut 2 bases from V and 3 bases from J, with 11 bases between. CDR1 is SGHRS and CDR2 is YFSETQ in the germline V gene. The CDR3 reads CASSLSSGDTGELFF. CDR3 nucleotides: TGCGCCAGCAGCTTAAGTAGCGGAGACACCGGGGAGCTGTTTTTT.

The V and J genes are TRBV12-3 or TRBV12-4 and TRBJ1-2; TRBD1 aligns across 7 bases. This CDR3 comprises 14 residues. J gave up 4 bases and V 8 bases, and 10 bases lay outside the gene matches. CDR3 protein: CASGRQGSSYGYTF. The CDR3 nucleotides read TGTGCCAGCGGCAGACAGGGAAGTTCCTATGGCTACACCTTC.

The chain uses TRBV19 and TRBJ1-1, with D maybe TRBD1 (5 bases). The CDR3 contains 14 residues. CDR1 and CDR2 from the germline V gene are LNHDA and SQIVND (reference sequence). V gave up 3 bases and J gave up 4 bases, with 12 bases separating them. The CDR3 is CASSMEGAPTEAFF. CDR3 nucleotide sequence: TGTGCCAGTAGTATGGAAGGGGCGCCCACTGAAGCTTTCTTT.

This clonotype was picked up a small number of times. The V call is TRBV7-6, the J call TRBJ2-2; D gene unclear. The CDR3 is 12 amino acids. Trimming stripped 6 bases from V and 1 base from J, with 3 bases between. Looked up from germline, CDR1 is SGHVS and CDR2 is FNYEAQ. The CDR3 DNA follows: TGTGCCAGCAGGAAGAACACCGGGGAGCTGTTTTTT. Translated: CASRKNTGELFF.

This clonotype was picked up many times. The V gene is TRBV7-9, the J gene TRBJ1-6; D ambiguous. Between the trimmed V and J ends, which lost 5 bases and 7 bases, there was a span of 18 bases. The CDR3 covers 16 residues. The germline V gene encodes CDR1 SEHNR and CDR2 FQNEAQ (reference sequence). In DNA form, the CDR3 reads TGTGCCAGCAGCCCGCCGTCTGGACGGAAGAATTCACCCCTCCACTTT. Residues: CASSPPSGRKNSPLHF.

This clonotype was observed many times. The chain recombines TRBV12-3 or TRBV12-4 with TRBJ2-2, with 8 bases lining up with TRBD1. Germline trimming cut 3 bases from V and 1 base from J; bases unmatched to any gene: 1. This CDR3 has 15 amino acids. The CDR3 DNA reads TGTGCCAGCAGTTTTGGGACAGGGAACACCGGGGAGCTGTTTTTT. Protein sequence: CASSFGTGNTGELFF.

This clonotype was counted a few times. V is TRBV20-1 and J is TRBJ2-7; a possible D gene is TRBD2 (7 bases). The J call could be wrong; TRBJ2-5 is a better fit for the DNA end. The CDR3 length is 13 residues. CDR1 is DFQATT and CDR2 is SNEGSKA in the germline V gene (reference sequence). CDR3 in DNA: TGCAGTGCCCAACTAGGGGGGGGAGAGACCCAGTACTTC. This codes for CSAQLGGGETQYF.

Comments on this clonotype: The junction departs from the called germline gene at one end, perhaps through a read error. V is TRBV7-9 and J is TRBJ2-1, with D perhaps matching TRBD1 (5 bases). The CDR3 loop spans 18 amino acids. Germline V lookup: CDR1 SEHNR, CDR2 FQNEAQ (reference sequence). This chain's CDR3 is CASSFPRDGHSSYNEHFF. The CDR3 region has the DNA TGTGCCAGCAGCTTCCCGCGAGATGGACATAGCTCCTACAATGAGCATTTCTTC.